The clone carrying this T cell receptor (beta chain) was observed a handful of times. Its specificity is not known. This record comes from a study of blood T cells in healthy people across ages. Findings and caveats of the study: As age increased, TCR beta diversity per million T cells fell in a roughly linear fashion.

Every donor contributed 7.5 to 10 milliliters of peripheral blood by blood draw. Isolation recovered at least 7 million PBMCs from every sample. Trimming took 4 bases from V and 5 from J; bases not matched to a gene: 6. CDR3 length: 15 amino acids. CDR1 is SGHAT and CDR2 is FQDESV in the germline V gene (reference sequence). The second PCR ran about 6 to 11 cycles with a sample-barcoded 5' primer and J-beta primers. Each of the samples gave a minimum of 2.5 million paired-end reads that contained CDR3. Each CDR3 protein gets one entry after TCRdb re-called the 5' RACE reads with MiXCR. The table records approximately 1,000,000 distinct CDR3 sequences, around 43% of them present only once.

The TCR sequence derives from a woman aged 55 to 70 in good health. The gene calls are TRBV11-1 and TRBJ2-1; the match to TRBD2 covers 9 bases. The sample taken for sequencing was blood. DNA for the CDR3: TGTGCCAGCAGCTCAGGACTAGCGTTAAACAATGAGCAGTTCTTC. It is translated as CASSSGLALNNEQFF.